This section outlines one T cell receptor (beta chain) sequence together with its context. Its antigen is not known. The data stem from a study of T-cell memory formation after mild COVID-19. Study summary: The TCR clusters were mostly specific to one donor. Study-wide findings and caveats: Some clones that responded turned up in pre-infection memory, which suggests that cross-reactive memory joined in. What remained unconfirmed was the SARS-CoV-2 specificity of second-wave clones peaking on day 37.

After 5'RACE with constant-segment primers, TCR alpha and TCR beta cDNA libraries carrying sample barcodes and UMIs were obtained. A single record per CDR3 protein comes from TCRdb applying MiXCR to the 5' RACE reads. The sample holds about 350,000 distinct CDR3 sequences; about 13% are singletons and the top ten take approximately 21%. The CDR3 has 15 amino acids. Trimming took 6 bases from V and 4 from J; bases not matched to a gene: 8. Germline CDR1 is MDHEN and CDR2 is SYDVKM. The V and J genes are TRBV28 and TRBJ2-3; 9 positions agree with TRBD2. Sequencing input: PBMCs or a T cell subset sorted from them (not recorded which). The sequence was obtained from a young man who had mild COVID-19 (a few samples of this study predate the infection). Cell type and time point are not known. The CDR3 bases are TGTGCCAGCAGCCTTGGCGGGGGGGCCCCAGATACGCAGTATTTT. Translation gives CASSLGGGAPDTQYF.